This T cell receptor (beta chain) was obtained from a study of OX40 agonist ivuxolimab in advanced cancers. The assay was immunoSEQ multiplex PCR, and TCRdb's table has in-frame clones only and misses some. The sample has 55,000 to 65,000 clones, 77% seen once. This clone has more than one count but fewer than ten. This CDR3 region has 17 residues. The V gene's germline CDR1 is SGHAT and CDR2 FQNNGV. Deletions cut 4 bases from V and 3 bases from J, with 19 bases between. This TCR was sampled from an adult with an advanced solid tumor such as melanoma, head and neck, liver or kidney cancer. Sequencing used CD4+ or CD8+ T cells sorted from blood, obtained in a trial of the OX40 agonist ivuxolimab. The chain carries TRBV11-2 and TRBJ1-3; no clear D. The DNA for the CDR3 is TGTGCCAGCAGCTCTCTCGATAGAGTTATAAGTGGAAACACCATATATTTT. It codes for CASSSLDRVISGNTIYF.